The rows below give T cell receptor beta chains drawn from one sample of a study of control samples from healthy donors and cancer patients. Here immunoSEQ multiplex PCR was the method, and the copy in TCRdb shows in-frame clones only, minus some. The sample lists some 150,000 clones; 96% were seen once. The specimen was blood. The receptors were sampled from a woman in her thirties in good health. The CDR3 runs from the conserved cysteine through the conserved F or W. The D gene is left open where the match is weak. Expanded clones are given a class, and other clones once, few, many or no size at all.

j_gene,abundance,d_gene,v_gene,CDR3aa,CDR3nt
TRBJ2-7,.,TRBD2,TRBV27,CASSMGLAPSIEQYF,TGTGCCAGCAGTATGGGACTAGCCCCTTCCATCGAGCAGTACTTC
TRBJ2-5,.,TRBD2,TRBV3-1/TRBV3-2,CASSPRLAGVITETQYF,TGTGCCAGCAGCCCGAGACTAGCGGGAGTCATCACGGAGACCCAGTACTTC
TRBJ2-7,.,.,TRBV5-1,CASSPPGTSLGYEQYF,TGCGCCAGCAGCCCCCCCGGGACCTCGCTTGGTTACGAGCAGTACTTC
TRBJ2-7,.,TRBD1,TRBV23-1,CASSQTPRDRDNEQYF,TGCGCCAGCAGTCAAACCCCACGGGACAGGGATAACGAGCAGTACTTC
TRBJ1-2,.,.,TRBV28,CASRDGTDYGYTF,TGTGCCAGCAGAGACGGGACGGATTATGGCTACACCTTC
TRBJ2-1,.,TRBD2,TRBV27,CASSQGRGGEQFF,TGTGCCAGTTCCCAGGGGCGGGGGGGTGAGCAGTTCTTC
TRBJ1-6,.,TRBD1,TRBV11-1,CASSFDRVLPLHF,TGTGCCAGCAGCTTCGACAGGGTCCTCCCCCTCCACTTT
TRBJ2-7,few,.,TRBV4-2,CASSQGPAVDSYEQYF,TGTGCCAGCAGCCAAGGGCCAGCGGTCGACTCCTACGAGCAGTACTTC
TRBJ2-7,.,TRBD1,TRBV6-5,CASSRDRAYEQYF,TGTGCCAGCAGTCGGGACAGAGCCTACGAGCAGTACTTC
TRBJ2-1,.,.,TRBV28,CASSLAEFTREQFF,TGTGCCAGCAGTTTGGCCGAATTTACGAGGGAGCAGTTCTTC
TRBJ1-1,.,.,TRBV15,CATSRDFGVILNTEAFF,TGTGCCACCAGCAGAGATTTCGGGGTGATACTGAACACTGAAGCTTTCTTT
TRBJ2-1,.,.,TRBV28,CASSSIIQGANNNEQFF,TGTGCCAGCAGCTCAATCATACAGGGTGCAAATAACAATGAGCAGTTCTTC
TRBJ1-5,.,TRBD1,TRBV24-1,CATSDPGQGAAQPQHF,TGTGCCACCAGTGATCCGGGACAGGGGGCCGCTCAGCCCCAGCATTTT
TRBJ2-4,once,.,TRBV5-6,CASTRRIVAKNIQYF,TGTGCCAGCACCCGTCGGATTGTGGCCAAAAACATTCAGTACTTC
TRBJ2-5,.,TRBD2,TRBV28,CASSLLAVQETQYF,TGTGCCAGCAGTTTACTAGCGGTCCAAGAGACCCAGTACTTC
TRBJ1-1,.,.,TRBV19,CASSRDTTILEAFF,TGTGCCAGTAGTAGGGACACCACTATCCTTGAAGCTTTCTTT
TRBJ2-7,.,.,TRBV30,CAWSFDGRWSYEQYF,TGTGCCTGGAGCTTTGATGGGCGATGGTCCTACGAGCAGTACTTC
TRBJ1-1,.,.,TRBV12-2,CASHSNRDTEAFF,TGTGCAAGTCACAGTAACAGAGACACTGAAGCTTTCTTT
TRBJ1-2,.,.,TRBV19,CASSISPGIDGYTF,TGTGCCAGTAGTATAAGCCCCGGGATCGATGGCTACACCTTC
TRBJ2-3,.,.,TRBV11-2,CASSFGRSGTDTQYF,TGTGCCAGCAGCTTCGGCCGCAGTGGAACAGATACGCAGTATTTT
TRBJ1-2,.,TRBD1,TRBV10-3,CAISQAGGTNYGYTF,TGTGCCATCAGTCAGGCAGGGGGGACTAACTATGGCTACACCTTC
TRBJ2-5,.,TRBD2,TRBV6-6,CASNLAEQETQYF,TGTGCCAGCAATCTAGCGGAACAAGAGACCCAGTACTTC
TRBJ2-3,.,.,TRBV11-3,CASSPTTISTDTQYF,TGTGCCAGCAGCCCCACGACCATCTCCACAGATACGCAGTATTTT
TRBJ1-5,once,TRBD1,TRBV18,CASSGASGGNSNQPQHF,TGTGCCAGCTCAGGAGCCTCAGGGGGTAATAGCAATCAGCCCCAGCATTTT
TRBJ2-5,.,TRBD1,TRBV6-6,CASSYAGTGGAETQYF,TGTGCCAGCAGTTACGCCGGGACAGGGGGCGCAGAGACCCAGTACTTC
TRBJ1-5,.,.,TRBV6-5,CASKSTGSGPQHF,TGTGCCAGCAAAAGCACTGGTTCGGGGCCCCAGCATTTT
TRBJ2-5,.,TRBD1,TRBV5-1,CASSYGQGSQETQYF,TGCGCCAGCAGTTACGGACAGGGCTCCCAAGAGACCCAGTACTTC
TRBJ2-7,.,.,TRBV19,CASSDTLARYEQYF,TGTGCCAGTAGTGATACATTGGCTCGGTACGAGCAGTACTTC
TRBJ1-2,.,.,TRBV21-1,CARTGGTYGYTF,TGTGCCAGGACAGGGGGCACCTATGGCTACACCTTC
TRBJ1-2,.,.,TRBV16,CASSQSWGSKGYTF,TGTGCCAGCAGCCAATCTTGGGGGTCGAAGGGCTACACCTTC
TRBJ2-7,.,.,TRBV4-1,CASSQEGPLLEQYF,TGCGCCAGCAGCCAAGAAGGGCCCCTCCTGGAGCAGTACTTC
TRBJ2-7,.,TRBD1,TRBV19,CASSEGGTGLYEQYF,TGTGCCAGTAGTGAAGGGGGGACAGGACTCTACGAGCAGTACTTC
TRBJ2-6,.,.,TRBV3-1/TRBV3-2,CASSPPGANVLTF,TGTGCCAGCAGCCCCCCCGGAGCCAACGTCCTGACTTTC
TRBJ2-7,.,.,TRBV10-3,CAITGELGSEQYF,TGTGCCATCACCGGGGAGTTGGGTAGCGAGCAGTACTTC
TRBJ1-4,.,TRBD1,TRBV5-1,CASSSGFGTGNEKLFF,TGCGCCAGCAGTTCGGGATTTGGGACAGGGAATGAAAAACTGTTTTTT
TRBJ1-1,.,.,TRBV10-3,CAISERGDGTEAFF,TGTGCCATCAGTGAAAGAGGGGATGGCACTGAAGCTTTCTTT
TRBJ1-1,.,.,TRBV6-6,CASVETEAFF,TGTGCCAGTGTGGAAACTGAAGCTTTCTTT
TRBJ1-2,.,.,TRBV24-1,CATSDLGYGYTF,TGTGCCACCAGTGATCTAGGATATGGCTACACCTTC
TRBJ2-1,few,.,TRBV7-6,CASSLTPEASYNEQFF,TGTGCCAGCAGCTTAACCCCGGAGGCCAGCTACAATGAGCAGTTCTTC
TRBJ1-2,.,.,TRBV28,CASTLGVLSGYTF,TGTGCCAGCACCCTAGGGGTTCTCTCTGGCTACACCTTC
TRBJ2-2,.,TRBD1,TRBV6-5,CASGGQGWTGELFF,TGTGCCAGCGGAGGACAGGGATGGACCGGGGAGCTGTTTTTT
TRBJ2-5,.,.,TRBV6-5,CASSRHLQETQYF,TGTGCCAGCAGCCGACATCTCCAAGAGACCCAGTACTTC
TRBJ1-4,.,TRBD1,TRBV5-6,CASSPRDRVKLFF,TGTGCCAGCAGCCCCCGGGACAGGGTAAAACTGTTTTTT
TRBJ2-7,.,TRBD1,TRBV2,CASSSTGGGYEQYF,TGTGCCAGCAGTTCCACAGGGGGCGGGTACGAGCAGTACTTC
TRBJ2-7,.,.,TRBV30,CAWRGQGIYEQYF,TGTGCCTGGAGGGGGCAGGGGATTTACGAGCAGTACTTC
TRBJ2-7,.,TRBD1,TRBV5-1,CASSLSGTGAYEQYF,TGCGCCAGCAGCTTGTCAGGGACAGGGGCCTACGAGCAGTACTTC
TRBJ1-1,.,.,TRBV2,CASRGYRDDTEAFF,TGTGCCAGCAGGGGGTACAGGGACGACACTGAAGCTTTCTTT
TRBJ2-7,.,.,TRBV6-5,CASTNIRGRDEQYF,TGTGCCAGCACCAATATTCGGGGCAGGGACGAGCAGTACTTC
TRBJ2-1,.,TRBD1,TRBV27,CASSLLGTGSSYNEQFF,TGTGCCAGCAGTTTATTGGGGACAGGAAGCTCCTACAATGAGCAGTTCTTC
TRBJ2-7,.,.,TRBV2,CASSEEGERYEQYF,TGTGCCAGCAGTGAAGAGGGGGAACGCTACGAGCAGTACTTC
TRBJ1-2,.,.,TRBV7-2,CASSFRTAGYGYTF,TGTGCCAGCAGCTTCAGGACAGCTGGTTATGGCTACACCTTC
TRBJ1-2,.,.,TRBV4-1,CASSQDLGVGYTF,TGCGCCAGCAGCCAAGATCTGGGGGTCGGCTACACCTTC
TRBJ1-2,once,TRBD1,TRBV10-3,CAIRPGQGAYGYTF,TGTGCCATCAGGCCTGGACAGGGGGCTTATGGCTACACCTTC
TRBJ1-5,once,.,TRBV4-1,CASSQLGSGQPQHF,TGCGCCAGCAGCCAGCTCGGATCCGGTCAGCCCCAGCATTTT
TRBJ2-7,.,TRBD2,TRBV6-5,CASSLAGFVGLEQYF,TGTGCCAGCAGTCTAGCGGGATTTGTGGGTCTCGAGCAGTACTTC
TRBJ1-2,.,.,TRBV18,CASSQNSPAAGLGYTF,TGTGCCAGCTCACAAAACTCGCCTGCGGCAGGGCTTGGCTACACCTTC
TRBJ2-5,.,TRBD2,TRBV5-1,CASSRAGFGQETQYF,TGCGCCAGCAGCAGAGCGGGGTTTGGGCAAGAGACCCAGTACTTC
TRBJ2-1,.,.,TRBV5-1,CASSWHLAMEQFF,TGCGCCAGCAGCTGGCACTTAGCGATGGAGCAGTTCTTC
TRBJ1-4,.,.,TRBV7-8,CASSRPPGDSNEKLFF,TGTGCCAGCAGCCGACCTCCAGGGGATTCTAATGAAAAACTGTTTTTT
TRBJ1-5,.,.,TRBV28,CASNPRGVSNQPQHF,TGTGCCAGCAACCCAAGGGGGGTTAGCAATCAGCCCCAGCATTTT